The rows below give T cell receptor beta chains drawn from one sample of a study of blood T cell repertoires in COVID-19. The repertoire was sequenced with immunoSEQ multiplex PCR; TCRdb's copy has only in-frame clones and lacks some. Among 200,000 or so clones, around three quarters were seen once, and the ten largest hold roughly 17%. Sequenced sample: peripheral blood. These receptors originate from a man aged 60-69 years with active or convalescent COVID-19. Each CDR3 is given with its conserved first and last residue. D genes are given only for firm matches. Not every row has a clone size; where given, it reads once, few, many or a size class.

TRBJ1-2	many	TRBV6-5	.	CASSYSGQAPGGYTF	TGTGCCAGCAGTTACTCGGGCCAGGCTCCAGGTGGCTACACCTTC
TRBJ1-1	.	TRBV6-4	.	CASRESLNTEAFF	TGTGCCAGCCGGGAATCATTAAACACTGAAGCTTTCTTT
TRBJ1-1	.	TRBV29-1	.	CSVELPTGRSEAFF	TGCAGCGTTGAGTTACCGACAGGTCGGTCTGAAGCTTTCTTT
TRBJ2-5	.	TRBV24-1	TRBD2	CATSDLEAGSLAGGTETQYF	TGTGCCACCAGTGATTTAGAGGCAGGGTCATTAGCGGGAGGGACGGAGACCCAGTACTTC
TRBJ2-1	.	TRBV5-4	.	CASSLEIGEQFF	TGTGCCAGCAGCTTGGAGATCGGTGAGCAGTTCTTC
TRBJ2-7	.	TRBV11-2	.	CASSLGLGHYEQYF	TGTGCCAGCAGCTTGGGGCTCGGTCACTACGAGCAGTACTTC
TRBJ2-3	.	TRBV5-1	TRBD1	CASSLTGAQGDTQYF	TGCGCCAGCAGCTTAACAGGGGCCCAGGGAGATACGCAGTATTTT
TRBJ2-1	once	TRBV28	.	CASSFLEELHEQFF	TGTGCCAGCAGTTTTTTGGAGGAGTTACATGAGCAGTTCTTC
TRBJ1-2	.	TRBV2	.	CASRRSLVGGYTF	TGTGCCAGCAGGAGGTCGCTGGTTGGGGGCTACACCTTC
TRBJ2-3	.	TRBV24-1	TRBD2	CATSDWGTSSTDTQYF	TGTGCCACCAGTGATTGGGGGACTAGCAGCACAGATACGCAGTATTTT
TRBJ2-7	.	TRBV19	TRBD1	CASTGGRYEQYF	TGTGCCAGTACAGGGGGAAGGTACGAGCAGTACTTC
TRBJ1-4	once	TRBV28	TRBD1	CASSLEDRIEKLFF	TGTGCCAGCAGTTTAGAGGACAGGATTGAAAAACTGTTTTTT
TRBJ2-3	.	TRBV11-3	.	CASSWSETDTQYF	TGTGCCAGCAGCTGGAGCGAGACAGATACGCAGTATTTT
TRBJ2-7	many	TRBV11-2	.	CASRDTGSFSYEQYF	TGTGCCAGCAGGGATACAGGGTCTTTCTCCTACGAGCAGTACTTC
TRBJ2-5	.	TRBV28	TRBD2	CASSSLWMREAQETQYF	TGTGCCAGCAGTTCCCTCTGGATGCGGGAGGCCCAAGAGACCCAGTACTTC
TRBJ1-5	once	TRBV5-8	TRBD1	CASSPGTGGNNQPQHF	TGTGCCAGCAGCCCTGGGACAGGGGGCAACAATCAGCCCCAGCATTTT
TRBJ1-5	.	TRBV7-8	.	CASSLTGNNQPQHF	TGTGCCAGCAGCTTAACAGGGAACAATCAGCCCCAGCATTTT
TRBJ2-3	.	TRBV19	.	CASSIGGIRTDTQYF	TGTGCCAGTAGTATTGGGGGGATTCGAACAGATACGCAGTATTTT
TRBJ1-2	once	TRBV24-1	TRBD1	CATSGTGSANYGYTF	TGTGCCACCAGTGGGACAGGCTCGGCCAACTATGGCTACACCTTC
TRBJ1-1	.	TRBV5-4	.	CASSFQGQNTEAFF	TGTGCCAGCAGCTTTCAGGGACAGAACACTGAAGCTTTCTTT
TRBJ1-4	.	TRBV18	.	CASSPDSFNPLNEKLFF	TGTGCCAGCTCACCAGACAGCTTCAACCCCCTTAATGAAAAACTGTTTTTT
TRBJ2-5	.	TRBV12-3/TRBV12-4	TRBD2	CASSLREGETQYF	TGTGCCAGCAGCCTAAGGGAGGGCGAGACCCAGTACTTC
TRBJ2-7	.	TRBV7-8	TRBD1	CASSPGQGVVEQYF	TGTGCCAGCAGCCCCGGACAGGGGGTCGTTGAGCAGTACTTC
TRBJ2-1	.	TRBV19	TRBD2	CASSGIWREKNNEQFF	TGTGCCAGTAGCGGCATCTGGCGGGAGAAAAACAATGAGCAGTTCTTC
TRBJ2-7	few	TRBV9	TRBD1	CASSRQGASSYEQYF	TGTGCCAGCAGCCGACAGGGGGCTTCCTCCTACGAGCAGTACTTC
TRBJ1-2	.	TRBV3-1/TRBV3-2	.	CASSQEGQHYYGYTF	TGTGCCAGCAGCCAAGAAGGACAGCACTACTATGGCTACACCTTC
TRBJ2-7	.	TRBV18	TRBD2	CASSPFASGTYEQYF	TGTGCCAGCTCACCCTTCGCTAGCGGGACCTACGAGCAGTACTTC
TRBJ1-4	.	TRBV12-3/TRBV12-4	.	CASSFEGELFF	TGTGCCAGCAGTTTCGAGGGGGAACTGTTTTTT
TRBJ1-2	once	TRBV2	TRBD1	CASSRDRATNYGYTF	TGTGCCAGCAGCCGAGACAGGGCCACTAACTATGGCTACACCTTC
TRBJ2-7	.	TRBV14	.	CASTYGVKGEQYF	TGTGCCAGCACCTATGGGGTTAAGGGGGAGCAGTACTTC
TRBJ1-2	.	TRBV9	TRBD1	CASSHPGGQGGYGYTF	TGTGCCAGCAGCCATCCTGGGGGACAGGGGGGTTATGGCTACACCTTC
TRBJ2-5	.	TRBV5-1	TRBD1	CASSYSSGTGVGETQYF	TGCGCCAGCAGCTACTCCTCCGGGACAGGGGTTGGGGAGACCCAGTACTTC
TRBJ2-5	.	TRBV19	.	CASRNNWETQYF	TGTGCCAGTAGAAATAACTGGGAGACCCAGTACTTC
TRBJ2-5	.	TRBV27	TRBD1	CASGDRDRQETQYF	TGTGCCAGCGGGGACAGGGACCGCCAAGAGACCCAGTACTTC
TRBJ2-5	.	TRBV5-1	TRBD2	CASSLDGGRALETQYF	TGCGCCAGCAGCTTGGATGGCGGGAGGGCCTTAGAGACCCAGTACTTC
TRBJ1-1	.	TRBV9	.	CASSVSRGTEAFF	TGTGCCAGCAGCGTAAGTCGGGGCACTGAAGCTTTCTTT
TRBJ1-1	.	TRBV19	.	CASSRRGLTEAFF	TGTGCCAGTAGTCGCCGGGGACTCACTGAAGCTTTCTTT
TRBJ2-3	.	TRBV5-4	TRBD1	CASSLAGGLTDTQYF	TGTGCCAGCAGCTTGGCAGGGGGCCTCACAGATACGCAGTATTTT
TRBJ2-1	.	TRBV27	TRBD2	CASSFPGLAGNEQFF	TGTGCCAGCAGTTTCCCGGGACTAGCCGGTAATGAGCAGTTCTTC
TRBJ2-1	.	TRBV18	TRBD2	CASSRESPTSGINNEQFF	TGTGCCAGCTCGCGGGAGTCACCCACTAGCGGGATCAACAATGAGCAGTTCTTC
TRBJ1-3	.	TRBV30	.	CAWSGMRAGNTIYF	TGTGCCTGGAGTGGTATGAGGGCTGGAAACACCATATATTTT
TRBJ1-2	once	TRBV2	TRBD1	CASSRDRGNLNYGYTF	TGTGCCAGCAGTCGGGACAGGGGCAACCTTAACTATGGCTACACCTTC
TRBJ2-7	.	TRBV19	.	CASSISSDFYEQYF	TGTGCCAGTAGTATTTCTAGCGACTTTTACGAGCAGTACTTC
TRBJ1-4	.	TRBV6-6	.	CASTTGGRVGKLFF	TGTGCCAGCACCACGGGGGGTAGAGTGGGAAAACTGTTTTTT
TRBJ2-7	.	TRBV10-3	TRBD1	CAISEGKRGRQSSYEQYF	TGTGCCATCAGTGAGGGCAAAAGGGGGCGGCAAAGCTCCTACGAGCAGTACTTC
TRBJ2-3	once	TRBV3-1/TRBV3-2	.	CASSQPLTRTGTPQYF	TGTGCCAGCAGCCAACCCCTTACCCGGACCGGGACTCCACAGTATTTT